A single sample gave rise to the 5 T cell receptor beta chains below, sequenced in a study of vaccination and CD4 T cells after COVID-19. The sample's treatment: roughly 10-day PBMC culture with coronavirus spike peptide pools or control peptides (ViraFEST assay). Once obtained from cultured CD4+ T cells, the DNA was sequenced using the Oncomine TCR Beta short-read assay. TCRdb re-derived calls from the PCR reads in MiXCR, one entry per CDR3 protein. The sample carries about 14,000 distinct CDR3 sequences, about 30% recorded once. No antigen has been assigned to these receptors. The specimen was CD4+ T cells from blood, cultured in vitro, collected after SARS-CoV-2 vaccination. Source of these receptors: a human donor who had recovered from COVID-19.

The chain uses TRBV20-1 and TRBJ1-5; no clear D gene. Trimming took 6 bases from V and 6 from J, leaving 15 bases between them. Germline assignment: CDR1 DFQATT and CDR2 SNEGSKA (reference sequence). The CDR3 runs to 13 residues. CDR3 sequence reads: CSAQPQEIQPQHF. In DNA form, the CDR3 reads TGCAGTGCCCAACCTCAGGAAATTCAGCCCCAGCATTTT.

This clonotype showed up just a few times. This chain uses TRBV20-1 with TRBJ1-4; D is perhaps TRBD1 (5 bases). V was clipped by 6 bases and J by 2 bases, with 10 bases between them. Germline CDR1 is DFQATT and CDR2 is SNEGSKA (reference sequence). This CDR3 region has 13 residues. CDR3 amino acids: CSANRPTNEKLFF. Here the CDR3 DNA reads TGCAGTGCCAACAGGCCTACTAATGAAAAACTGTTTTTT.

In this sample, this clonotype turned up a few times. The chain carries TRBV7-2 and TRBJ1-5; no reliable D call. Trimming stripped 4 bases from V and 0 bases from J, with 7 bases between. The V gene's germline CDR1 is SGHTA and CDR2 FQGNSA. The length of the CDR3 is 14 residues. CDR3 nucleotides: TGTGCCAGCAGCTCACACTATAGCAATCAGCCCCAGCATTTT. Its translation is CASSSHYSNQPQHF.

This clonotype occurred a few times. The rearrangement joins TRBV10-1 to TRBJ2-7, with unresolved D. Germline CDR1 and CDR2: WNHNN and SYGVQD (reference sequence). The CDR3 spans 13 residues. V lost 5 bases, J lost 2 bases, and 10 bases lay in between. CDR3 in DNA: TGCGCCAGCAGTATGGGATTTGCCTACGAGCAGTACTTC. Translation: CASSMGFAYEQYF.

In its sample, this clonotype was seen a few times. The chain joins TRBV12-3 or TRBV12-4 to TRBJ2-7; 9 nucleotides line up with TRBD2. Trimming took 3 bases from V and 5 from J; bases not matched to a gene: 11. This CDR3 has 16 residues. In DNA, the CDR3 is TGTGCCAGCAGTTTCGGGCTAGCGGGGAGGGAGGACGAGCAGTACTTC. Translated, it gives CASSFGLAGREDEQYF.